Sequencing of this T cell receptor beta chain was carried out in a study of Graves' ophthalmopathy and Graves' hyperthyroidism. Study-wide findings and caveats: Ophthalmopathy versus stable hyperthyroidism: 13-signature model gave about 87% sensitivity, 75% to 83% specificity.

This clonotype has a count of ten or more. The target antigen is unknown. RNA transcripts served as template for amplifying TCR beta CDR3 sequences. First-round RT-PCR employed HTBI primers, with a second-round multiplex PCR after it. TCRdb re-called the multiplex PCR reads with MiXCR, one entry per CDR3 protein. There are 450,000 or so distinct CDR3 sequences in the sample; around 14% occur only once, and 9.8% lies in the top ten. The CDR3 has 14 residues. The ends lost 3 bases at V and 8 bases at J; junction bases unmatched: 7. The germline CDR1 and CDR2 sequences are MNHNS and SASEGT. This clonotype was sampled from a woman aged 25 to 39 with Graves' ophthalmopathy. The chain links TRBV6-1 to TRBJ1-2, with 9 bases lining up with TRBD1. Sample: blood. In DNA, the CDR3 is TGTGCCAGCAGTGACGTACAGGGGGCTCAGGGCTACACCTTC. Translated, it gives CASSDVQGAQGYTF.